The entry that follows covers one T cell receptor beta chain sequence. The data stem from a study of cytomegalovirus exposure and HLA in healthy donors. Primers: 60 Vbeta forward and 13 Jbeta reverse. Produced via immunoSEQ multiplex PCR; TCRdb's table is partial and in-frame only. In the table there are around 150,000 clones, more than 60% of which are singletons. The CDR3 extends over 18 amino acids. J was trimmed by 5 bases and V by 6 bases; bases with no gene match: 20. Germline CDR1 MNHEY, CDR2 SMNVEV (reference sequence). The chain couples TRBV27 to TRBJ2-7; 9 nucleotides agree with TRBD1. The sequence came from a man aged 40-49 years in good health and CMV-seronegative. The sequenced sample was PBMCs. This CDR3 reads CASRGGLQTGGGFNEQYF. DNA of the CDR3: TGTGCCAGCAGGGGGGGGTTGCAGACAGGGGGAGGATTCAACGAGCAGTACTTC.